This TCR beta chain came from a study of cytomegalovirus exposure and HLA in healthy donors. Study-level information: Unique TCRs from HLA-typed donors, 70 million to 85 million of them, were held in an early data release.

Findings of the study overall: It was reported that the classifier diagnosed cytomegalovirus status with high specificity and sensitivity in both the original and validation cohorts.

This clone was found a few times. Its antigen is currently unknown. V lost 4 bases to trimming and J lost 0 bases, with 9 bases between them. CDR1 is SGHTA and CDR2 is FQGTGA in the germline V gene. CDR3 length: 14 residues. The PCR ran on 60 Vbeta and 13 Jbeta primers. Data came from immunoSEQ multiplex PCR; TCRdb stores just in-frame clones and leaves some out. The repertoire consists of under 200,000 clones, with about 13% occurring once and the leading ten covering less than 8.5%. The source of this sequence is a man aged 50 or older in good health and CMV-seropositive. Sequences were obtained from PBMCs. The V call is TRBV7-3, the J call TRBJ1-2; weak D call: TRBD1 (6 bases). The CDR3 sequence: CASSWDTSNYGYTF. In DNA, the CDR3 is TGTGCCAGCAGCTGGGACACCTCTAACTATGGCTACACCTTC.